A single T cell receptor beta chain is shown here with its context. Antigen specificity is unknown. The germline CDR1 and CDR2 sequences are SGHKS and YYEKEE (reference sequence). The CDR3 has 14 residues. V shed 3 bases and J shed 5 bases, with 14 bases lying between them. The data were taken from a study of T-cell reconstitution after alpha-beta-depleted transplantation in children. Using unique molecular identifiers, the investigators prepared the TCRbeta library. TCRdb processed the PCR reads anew with MiXCR; each CDR3 protein has one entry. The repertoire holds fewer than 450,000 distinct CDR3 sequences, with around 15% as singletons. Study observations and caveats: About two months after transplant, alpha-beta T cells reportedly came from several hundred expanded graft clones. The study traced high day-60 TCRbeta diversity in some patients to surviving recipient T cells and thymic progenitors.

The chain links TRBV5-5 to TRBJ2-5; D gene uncertain. This sequence was found in a male patient aged 2 to 10 who had a stem cell transplant for acute lymphoblastic leukemia, so the T cells may come from the graft donor. The source was PBMCs, mostly from graft donor cells, collected 360 days after TCRalphabeta/CD19-depleted stem cell transplant. The DNA for the CDR3 is TGTGCCAGCAGCTCAAACCCCATGGGGGAGACCCAGTACTTC. This encodes CASSSNPMGETQYF.